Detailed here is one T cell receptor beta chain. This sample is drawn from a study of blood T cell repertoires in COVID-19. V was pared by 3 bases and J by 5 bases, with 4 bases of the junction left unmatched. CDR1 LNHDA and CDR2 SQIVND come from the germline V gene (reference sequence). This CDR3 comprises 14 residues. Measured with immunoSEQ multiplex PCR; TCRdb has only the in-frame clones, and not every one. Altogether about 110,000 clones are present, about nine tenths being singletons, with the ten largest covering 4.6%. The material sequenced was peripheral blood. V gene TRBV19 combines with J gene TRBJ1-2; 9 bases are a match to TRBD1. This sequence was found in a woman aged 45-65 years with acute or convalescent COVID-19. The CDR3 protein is CASSITGTGYGYTF. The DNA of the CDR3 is TGTGCCAGTAGTATTACCGGGACAGGGTATGGCTACACCTTC.